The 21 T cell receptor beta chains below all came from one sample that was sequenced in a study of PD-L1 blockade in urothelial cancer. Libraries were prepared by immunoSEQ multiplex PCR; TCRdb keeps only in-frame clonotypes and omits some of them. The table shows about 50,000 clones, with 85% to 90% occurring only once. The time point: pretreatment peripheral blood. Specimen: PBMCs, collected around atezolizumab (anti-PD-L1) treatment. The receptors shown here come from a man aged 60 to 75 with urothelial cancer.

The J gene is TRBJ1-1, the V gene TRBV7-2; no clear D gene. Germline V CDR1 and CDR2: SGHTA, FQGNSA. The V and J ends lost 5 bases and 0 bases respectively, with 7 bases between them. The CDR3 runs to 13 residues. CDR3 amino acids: CASSANLNTEAFF. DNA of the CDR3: TGTGCCAGCAGCGCGAACCTGAACACTGAAGCTTTCTTT.

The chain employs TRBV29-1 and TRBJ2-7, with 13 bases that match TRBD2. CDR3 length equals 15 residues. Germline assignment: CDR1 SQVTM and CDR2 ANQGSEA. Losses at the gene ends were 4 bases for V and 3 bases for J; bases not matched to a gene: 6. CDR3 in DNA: TGCAGCGTTGCCTTGGGGACTAGCGGGATCTACGAGCAGTACTTC. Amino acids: CSVALGTSGIYEQYF.

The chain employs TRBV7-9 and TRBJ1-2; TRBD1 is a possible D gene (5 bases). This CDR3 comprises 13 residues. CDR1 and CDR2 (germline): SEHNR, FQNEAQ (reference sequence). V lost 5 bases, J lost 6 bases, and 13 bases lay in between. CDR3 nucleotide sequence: TGTGCCAGCAGCCGTTTCAGGGAAGATGGCTACACCTTC. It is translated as CASSRFREDGYTF.

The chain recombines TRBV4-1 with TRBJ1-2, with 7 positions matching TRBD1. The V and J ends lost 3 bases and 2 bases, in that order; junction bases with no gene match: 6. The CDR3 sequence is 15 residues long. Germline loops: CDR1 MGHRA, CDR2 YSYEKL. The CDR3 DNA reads TGCGCCAGCAGCCAGCAAGAGGGACAGAACTATGGCTACACCTTC. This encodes CASSQQEGQNYGYTF.

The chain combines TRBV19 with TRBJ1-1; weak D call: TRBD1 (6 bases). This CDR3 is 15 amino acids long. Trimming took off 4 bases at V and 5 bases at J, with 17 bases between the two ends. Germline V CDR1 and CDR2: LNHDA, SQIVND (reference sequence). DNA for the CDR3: TGTGCCAGTAGTAAAGCAGGGGTGGAAAAAACTGAAGCTTTCTTT. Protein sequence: CASSKAGVEKTEAFF.

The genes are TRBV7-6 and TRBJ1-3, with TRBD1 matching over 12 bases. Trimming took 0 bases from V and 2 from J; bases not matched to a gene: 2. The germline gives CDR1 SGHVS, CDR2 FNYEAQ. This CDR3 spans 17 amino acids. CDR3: CASSLAGTGGPGNTIYF. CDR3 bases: TGTGCCAGCAGCTTAGCCGGGACAGGGGGCCCTGGAAACACCATATATTTT. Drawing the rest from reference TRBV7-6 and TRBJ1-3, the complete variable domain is GAGVSQSPRYKVTKRGQDVALRCDPISGHVSLYWYRQALGQGPEFLTYFNYEAQQDKSGLPNDRFSAERPEGSISTLTIQRTEQRDSAMYRCASSLAGTGGPGNTIYFGEGSWLTVV.

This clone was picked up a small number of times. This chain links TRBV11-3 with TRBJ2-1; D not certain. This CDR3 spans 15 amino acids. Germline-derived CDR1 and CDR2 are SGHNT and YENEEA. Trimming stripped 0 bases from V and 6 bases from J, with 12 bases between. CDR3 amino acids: CASSLDSADGNEQFF. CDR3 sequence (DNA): TGTGCCAGCAGCTTAGACAGCGCCGACGGCAATGAGCAGTTCTTC. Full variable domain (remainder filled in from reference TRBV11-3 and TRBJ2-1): EAGVVQSPRYKIIEKKQPVAFWCNPISGHNTLYWYLQNLGQGPELLIRYENEEAVDDSQLPKDRFSAERLKGVDSTLKIQPAELGDSAVYLCASSLDSADGNEQFFGPGTRLTVL.

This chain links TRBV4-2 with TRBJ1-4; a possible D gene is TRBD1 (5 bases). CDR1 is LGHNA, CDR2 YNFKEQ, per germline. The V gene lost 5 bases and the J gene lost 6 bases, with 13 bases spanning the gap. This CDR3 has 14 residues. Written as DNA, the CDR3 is TGTGCCAGCAGCGGGGGGGATTCTTATGAAAAACTGTTTTTT. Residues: CASSGGDSYEKLFF.

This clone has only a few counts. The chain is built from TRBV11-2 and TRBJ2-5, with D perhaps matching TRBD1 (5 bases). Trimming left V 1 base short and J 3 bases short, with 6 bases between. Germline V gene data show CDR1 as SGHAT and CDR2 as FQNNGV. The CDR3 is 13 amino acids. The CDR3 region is CASSLGQKETQYF. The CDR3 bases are TGTGCCAGCAGCTTAGGACAGAAAGAGACCCAGTACTTC.

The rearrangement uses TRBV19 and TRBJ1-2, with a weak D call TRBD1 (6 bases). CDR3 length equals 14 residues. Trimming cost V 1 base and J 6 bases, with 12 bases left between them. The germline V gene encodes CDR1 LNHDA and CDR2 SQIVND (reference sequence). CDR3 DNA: TGTGCCAGTAGTATAGCGGGGGGCGGAAATGGCTACACCTTC. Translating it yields CASSIAGGGNGYTF.

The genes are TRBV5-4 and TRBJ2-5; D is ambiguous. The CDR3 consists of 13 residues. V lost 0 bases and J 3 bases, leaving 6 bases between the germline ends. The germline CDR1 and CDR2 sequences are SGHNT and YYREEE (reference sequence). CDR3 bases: TGTGCCAGCAGCTTGGTACAGAAAGAGACCCAGTACTTC. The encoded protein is CASSLVQKETQYF.

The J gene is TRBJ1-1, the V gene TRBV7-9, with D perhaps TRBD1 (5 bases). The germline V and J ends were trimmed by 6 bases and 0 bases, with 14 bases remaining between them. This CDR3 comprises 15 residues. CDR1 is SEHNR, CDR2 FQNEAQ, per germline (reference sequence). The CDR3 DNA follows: TGTGCCAGCAGAGAGGCGGGGGTGATGAACACTGAAGCTTTCTTT. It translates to CASREAGVMNTEAFF.

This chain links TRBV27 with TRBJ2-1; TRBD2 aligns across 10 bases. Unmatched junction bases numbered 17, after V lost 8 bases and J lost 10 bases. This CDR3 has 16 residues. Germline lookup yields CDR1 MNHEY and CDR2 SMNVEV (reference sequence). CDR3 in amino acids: CASHRGASGRLREQFF. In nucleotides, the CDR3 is TGTGCCAGCCACCGGGGGGCTAGCGGGAGACTACGGGAGCAGTTCTTC.

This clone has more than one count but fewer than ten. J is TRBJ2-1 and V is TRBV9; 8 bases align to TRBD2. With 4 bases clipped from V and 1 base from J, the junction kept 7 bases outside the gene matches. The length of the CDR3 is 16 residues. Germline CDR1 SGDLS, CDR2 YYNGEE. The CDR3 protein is CASSPHAGGSYNEQFF. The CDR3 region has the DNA TGTGCCAGCAGCCCCCATGCGGGAGGATCCTACAATGAGCAGTTCTTC.

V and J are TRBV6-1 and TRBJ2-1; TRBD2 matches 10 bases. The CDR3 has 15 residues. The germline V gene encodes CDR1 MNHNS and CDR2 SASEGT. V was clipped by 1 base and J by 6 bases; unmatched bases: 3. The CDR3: CASSEGLAGVNEQFF. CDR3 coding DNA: TGTGCCAGCAGTGAAGGCCTAGCGGGAGTCAATGAGCAGTTCTTC.

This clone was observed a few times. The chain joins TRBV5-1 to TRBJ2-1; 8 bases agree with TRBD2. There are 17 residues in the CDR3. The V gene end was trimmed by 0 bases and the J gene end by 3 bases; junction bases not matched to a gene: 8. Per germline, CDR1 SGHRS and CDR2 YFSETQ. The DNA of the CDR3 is TGCGCCAGCAGCTTGGTGGGTAGCGGGAATATCTACAATGAGCAGTTCTTC. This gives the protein CASSLVGSGNIYNEQFF. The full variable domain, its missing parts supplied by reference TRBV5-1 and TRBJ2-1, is KAGVTQTPRYLIKTRGQQVTLSCSPISGHRSVSWYQQTPGQGLQFLFEYFSETQRNKGNFPGRFSGRQFSNSRSEMNVSTLELGDSALYLCASSLVGSGNIYNEQFFGPGTRLTVL.

DNA of the CDR3: TGTGCCAGCAGCGCGGTCAGCGGGAGGGCCGTCAATGAGCAGTTCTTC. It codes for CASSAVSGRAVNEQFF. The rearrangement joins TRBV5-6 to TRBJ2-1; the match to TRBD2 covers 10 bases. Germline-derived CDR1 and CDR2 are SGHDT and YYEEEE. The CDR3 spans 16 residues. Trimming took 4 bases from V and 6 from J; bases not matched to a gene: 10.

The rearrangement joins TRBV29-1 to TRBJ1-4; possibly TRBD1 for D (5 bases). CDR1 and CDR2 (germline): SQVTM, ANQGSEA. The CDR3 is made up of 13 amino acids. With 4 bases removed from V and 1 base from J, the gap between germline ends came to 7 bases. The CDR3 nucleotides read TGCAGCGTTGGGGGCATAACTAATGAAAAACTGTTTTTT. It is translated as CSVGGITNEKLFF.

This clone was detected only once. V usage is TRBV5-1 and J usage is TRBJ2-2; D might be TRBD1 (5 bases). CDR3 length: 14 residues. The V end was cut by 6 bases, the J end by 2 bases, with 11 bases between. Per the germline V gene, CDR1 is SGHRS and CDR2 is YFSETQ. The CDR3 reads CASTGQLNTGELFF. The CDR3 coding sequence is TGCGCCAGCACTGGACAACTTAACACCGGGGAGCTGTTTTTT.

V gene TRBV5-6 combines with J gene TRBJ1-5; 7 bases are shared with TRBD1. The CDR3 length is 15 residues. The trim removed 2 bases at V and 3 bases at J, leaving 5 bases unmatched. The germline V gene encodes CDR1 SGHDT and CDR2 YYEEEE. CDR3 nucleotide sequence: TGTGCCAGCAGCTTTGGGACAGAATTCAATCAGCCCCAGCATTTT. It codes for CASSFGTEFNQPQHF.

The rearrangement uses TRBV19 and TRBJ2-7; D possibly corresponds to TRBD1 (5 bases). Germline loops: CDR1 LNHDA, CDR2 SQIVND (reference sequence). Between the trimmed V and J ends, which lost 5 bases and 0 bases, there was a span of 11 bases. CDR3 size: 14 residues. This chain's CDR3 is CASSQQAASYEQYF. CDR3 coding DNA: TGTGCCAGTAGTCAACAGGCGGCCTCCTACGAGCAGTACTTC.